A single TCR beta chain is shown here with its context. This specimen belongs to a study of CD8 T cells in Susac syndrome. The authors reverse transcribed about 0.5 to 1 ug RNA with random hexamers. It was immunoSEQ multiplex PCR that amplified TCR beta CDR3 across 54 Vbeta and 13 Jbeta. TCRdb processed the immunoSEQ multiplex PCR reads anew with MiXCR; each CDR3 protein has one entry. The table records under 200,000 distinct CDR3 sequences, 90% to 95% of them present only once. The controls were healthy donors who were matched for age and sex. Negative isolation was applied to CD8+ and CD4+ T cells, and FACS enrichment was applied to TEMRA cells. In germline, CDR1 is SQVTM, CDR2 ANQGSEA. V gave up 6 bases and J gave up 7 bases, with 30 bases separating them. The CDR3 length is 18 residues.

Sequenced material: CD4+ T cells from PBMCs. The sequence was obtained from a human donor in good health. V is TRBV29-1 and J is TRBJ2-2, with a weak D call TRBD1 (6 bases). The CDR3 DNA follows: TGCAGCGTCGCTACTTTCCGGGACACCTTGTCCCCACTCGGGGAGCTGTTTTTT. Translating it yields CSVATFRDTLSPLGELFF.